One and the same sample provided the 15 T cell receptor beta chains below, sequenced in a study of graft-versus-host responses after intestinal transplantation. These receptors are not linked to any known antigen. Assay: immunoSEQ multiplex PCR; the TCRdb copy retains only in-frame clones and omits some. The sample gives about 85,000 clones, approximately 90% of which show up once; 7.6% is in the top ten. Sequenced here: unstimulated CD8+ T cells sorted from spleen or lymph node cells, sampled before transplant. These receptor sequences come from a human donor who was the organ donor for an intestinal transplant.

The gene calls are TRBV27 and TRBJ2-3; D call uncertain. The V and J ends lost 1 base and 2 bases respectively, with 10 bases between them. This CDR3 has 15 residues. Germline V gene sequence: CDR1 MNHEY, CDR2 SMNVEV (reference sequence). The CDR3 coding sequence is TGTGCCAGCAGTTTATTGGGTGGAAACACAGATACGCAGTATTTT. This gives the protein CASSLLGGNTDTQYF.

This rearrangement joins TRBV19 to TRBJ2-4, with D perhaps assigned TRBD1 or TRBD2 (5 bases each). Germline V gene lookup returns CDR1 LNHDA and CDR2 SQIVND (reference sequence). The CDR3 loop spans 16 amino acids. Trimming left V 1 base short and J 0 bases short, with 10 bases between. The CDR3 sequence is CASSIGRDLAKNIQYF. The CDR3 region has the DNA TGTGCCAGTAGTATAGGCCGGGACCTAGCCAAAAACATTCAGTACTTC.

The CDR3 is CATSREWTGPRDTQYF. CDR3 nucleotide sequence: TGTGCCACCAGCAGAGAGTGGACAGGGCCCCGGGATACGCAGTATTTT. The gene calls are TRBV15 and TRBJ2-3; the match to TRBD1 covers 8 bases. Germline loops: CDR1 LNHNV, CDR2 YYDKDF (reference sequence). The CDR3 is 16 residues long. V gave up 0 bases and J gave up 6 bases; unmatched junction bases: 8.

DNA for the CDR3: TGTGCCAGCAGCGCGACGACTAGCGGGAGTTACGAGCAGTACTTC. It encodes CASSATTSGSYEQYF. The genes are TRBV9 and TRBJ2-7; TRBD2 matches at 12 bases. This CDR3 contains 15 residues. The junction had 5 bases not matched to a gene; V was cut back by 3 bases and J by 4 bases. Looked up from germline, CDR1 is SGDLS and CDR2 is YYNGEE.

The rearrangement uses TRBV5-6 and TRBJ2-7, with 8 bases that match TRBD1. CDR1 is SGHDT, CDR2 YYEEEE, per germline. V dropped 3 bases and J dropped 4; count of bases not matched to a gene: 6. The CDR3 is 14 residues long. In nucleotides, the CDR3 is TGTGCCAGCAGCTGGACAGGGAGGAGGTACGAGCAGTACTTC. Encoded protein: CASSWTGRRYEQYF.

The DNA for the CDR3 is TGTGCCAGTAGTGCGGACGGACGATACACTGAAGCTTTCTTT. It codes for CASSADGRYTEAFF. The chain has TRBV19 and TRBJ1-1; D is ambiguous. CDR3 length: 14 amino acids. With 5 bases removed from V and 3 bases from J, the gap between germline ends came to 13 bases. Germline V gene data show CDR1 as LNHDA and CDR2 as SQIVND (reference sequence).

The rearrangement links TRBV19 to TRBJ1-1; unclear D gene. Germline V CDR1 and CDR2: LNHDA, SQIVND (reference sequence). The CDR3 is 13 residues long. Trimming stripped 6 bases from V and 1 base from J, with 9 bases between. The DNA for the CDR3 is TGTGCCAGTAGCAGGACGGGGAACACTGAAGCTTTCTTT. Protein product: CASSRTGNTEAFF.

This clone was detected a few times. The rearrangement joins TRBV6-1 to TRBJ2-2; the D gene is possibly TRBD1 (5 bases). Germline V gene data show CDR1 as MNHNS and CDR2 as SASEGT. Deletions cut 1 base from V and 3 bases from J, with 6 bases between. The CDR3 runs 14 residues. The CDR3 DNA is TGTGCCAGCAGTGAAGGGGGCGACACCGGGGAGCTGTTTTTT. It yields the protein CASSEGGDTGELFF.

The V gene is TRBV27, the J gene TRBJ2-5; a possible D gene is TRBD1 (5 bases). V lost 3 bases, J lost 5 bases, and 13 bases lay in between. The CDR3 totals 14 residues. Germline CDR1 reads MNHEY; CDR2 reads SMNVEV (reference sequence). CDR3 in DNA: TGTGCCAGCAGTTTTAACGGCCCAGGGGAGACCCAGTACTTC. Amino acids: CASSFNGPGETQYF.

The V and J genes are TRBV7-9 and TRBJ2-1, with TRBD2 as a possible D gene (5 bases). Trimming took 3 bases from V and 2 from J, leaving 14 bases between them. CDR1 and CDR2 from the germline V gene are SEHNR and FQNEAQ (reference sequence). This CDR3 is built from 16 residues. Written as DNA, the CDR3 is TGTGCCAGCAGCTTGGTTAGCGTAATCCCCTACAATGAGCAGTTCTTC. Residues: CASSLVSVIPYNEQFF.

The chain carries TRBV5-1 and TRBJ2-3, with 8 bases lining up with TRBD1. The CDR3 is made up of 15 amino acids. CDR1 is SGHRS, CDR2 YFSETQ, per germline. V trimming: 2 bases; J trimming: 6 bases; junction bases outside the gene matches: 8. Written as DNA, the CDR3 is TGCGCCAGCAGCTTCTCGGCAGGGGGCCTCGATACGCAGTATTTT. Protein: CASSFSAGGLDTQYF.

The chain has TRBV5-1 and TRBJ2-7; D remains ambiguous. The CDR3 has 14 amino acids. Trimming removed 0 bases from V and 2 bases from J, with 9 bases in between. Germline CDR1 and CDR2: SGHRS and YFSETQ. The CDR3 region is CASSLVWGAYEQYF. The CDR3 DNA reads TGCGCCAGCAGCTTGGTGTGGGGTGCCTACGAGCAGTACTTC.

The V call is TRBV6-1, the J call TRBJ1-1, with D unresolved. The length of the CDR3 is 14 residues. Germline CDR1 MNHNS, CDR2 SASEGT. V gave up 2 bases and J gave up 0 bases, with 7 bases separating them. The DNA for the CDR3 is TGTGCCAGCAGTGAAAGGAGCGTGAACACTGAAGCTTTCTTT. The encoded protein is CASSERSVNTEAFF.

The CDR3 spells CASSDDRGVNTEAFF. CDR3 nucleotide sequence: TGTGCCAGCAGTGACGACAGGGGGGTGAACACTGAAGCTTTCTTT. The chain recombines TRBV2 with TRBJ1-1, with 9 bases aligning to TRBD1. The trim removed 3 bases at V and 0 bases at J, leaving 2 bases unmatched. The CDR3 consists of 15 residues. Germline loops: CDR1 SNHLY, CDR2 FYNNEI.

The V and J genes are TRBV6-1 and TRBJ1-6, with unresolved D. V lost 5 bases to trimming and J lost 6 bases, with 5 bases between them. Germline-derived CDR1 and CDR2 are MNHNS and SASEGT. The CDR3 consists of 12 residues. CDR3 bases: TGTGCCAGCAGTAAGGTTAATTCACCCCTCCACTTT. It is translated as CASSKVNSPLHF.